These T cell receptor beta chains were read from a single sample in a study of OX40 agonist ivuxolimab in advanced cancers. Clones were read by immunoSEQ multiplex PCR, and TCRdb kept only the in-frame ones, dropping some. The sample yields 60,000 to 70,000 clones, 86% seen once. The sequencing here drew on CD4+ or CD8+ T cells sorted from blood, taken in a trial of the OX40 agonist ivuxolimab. The receptors originated from an adult with an advanced solid tumor such as melanoma, head and neck, liver or kidney cancer. Both conserved end residues are trimmed from each CDR3. A clone size is listed for some rows: how often the clone was seen (once, few, many), or a class if it is expanded.

clone_size,j_call,v_call,cdr3_length,cdr3_aa
.,TRBJ2-5,TRBV6-5,8,ASGLETQY
.,TRBJ2-7,TRBV7-2,13,ASSYLSDGSYEQY
.,TRBJ2-7,TRBV18,12,ASSLRQGTYEQY
.,TRBJ2-5,TRBV5-5,13,ASSLGPRVQETQY
.,TRBJ2-7,TRBV2,16,ASRKDRGSWTPSYEQY
once,TRBJ2-7,TRBV2,12,AVRTSGSSYEQY
.,TRBJ1-3,TRBV6-9,12,ASTLGTGGNTIY
few,TRBJ1-5,TRBV11-2,11,ASSLEGGQPQH
.,TRBJ1-5,TRBV28,13,ASSHRSGSNQPQH
.,TRBJ1-2,TRBV5-4,12,ASSLGRDNYGYT
.,TRBJ2-3,TRBV10-3,14,AISESSGLAGATQY
.,TRBJ1-2,TRBV6-4,14,ASSDGAQGYSYGYT
.,TRBJ2-7,TRBV19,14,ASSIGAGVSSYEQY